This T cell receptor beta chain originates from a study of Ad26.COV2.S vaccination and SARS-CoV-2 variants. The protocol was immunoSEQ multiplex PCR, while the TCRdb copy is restricted to in-frame clones and leaves out a portion. The sample has fewer than 300,000 clones, around 87% seen once. Treatment indicated: some 19 received Ad26.COV2.S at low or high dose, single or two shots; about 5 received placebo; per-sample allocation not given. It was on day 63 after the first vaccine or placebo injection that samples were taken. Overall study findings and caveats: Spike-specific TCR breadth was greater after Ad26.COV2.S than placebo.

This clone was found once. Its antigen is not identified. This TCR was recovered from a person aged 18 to 65 who received the Ad26.COV2.S COVID-19 vaccine or a placebo. The sequencing used peripheral blood, collected in a trial of Ad26.COV2.S vaccine versus placebo.

CDR3 bases: TGTGCCAGCACCATGGGGGGCAATCAGCCCCAGCATTTT. Amino acids: CASTMGGNQPQHF. This chain links TRBV12-3 or TRBV12-4 with TRBJ1-5, with TRBD1 as a possible D gene (5 bases). This CDR3 contains 13 residues. V lost 7 bases, J lost 2 bases, and 9 bases lay in between.